In this sample, the clone carrying this T cell receptor (beta chain) turned up many times. This specimen belongs to a study of T cells in Graves' hyperthyroidism and ophthalmopathy. There were TCR beta CDR3 regions amplified from RNA transcripts. The TCR CDR3 was amplified in a first-round RT-PCR using the HTBI primer set. TCRdb processed the multiplex PCR reads anew with MiXCR; each CDR3 protein has one entry. This repertoire shows hundreds of thousands of distinct CDR3 sequences, about a fifth found once; its top ten account for 3.7%. V gave up 6 bases and J gave up 4 bases, with 15 bases separating them. The CDR3 extends over 14 amino acids.

Source material: blood. V gene TRBV12-3 or TRBV12-4 combines with J gene TRBJ1-1; the D gene is possibly TRBD1 (6 bases). The sequence derives from a woman between 18 and 29 years old with Graves' hyperthyroidism. CDR3 coding DNA: TGTGCCAGCAGCAGAACAGGGATTGGCACTGAAGCTTTCTTT. Translating gives CASSRTGIGTEAFF.